One sample yielded the 25 T cell receptor beta chains listed below, sequenced in a study of technical replicates of blood from a few donors. Only in-frame clones appear in the TCRdb table, and some are missing; sequencing was by immunoSEQ multiplex PCR. The sample contains just under 100,000 clones, approximately 95% of which appear only once. The sequencing input was T cells isolated from PBMCs. The receptors shown here come from a human donor in good health.

The genes are TRBV5-8 and TRBJ1-4, with D possibly TRBD1 on 5 matching bases. CDR1 and CDR2 (germline): SGHTS, YDEGEE. V was cut by 0 bases and J by 6 bases, with 24 bases left in between. This CDR3 has 19 amino acids. CDR3 nucleotide sequence: TGTGCCAGCAGCTTGGACCGGGACTACCCCATGGGGCTATATGAAAAACTGTTTTTT. Translating gives CASSLDRDYPMGLYEKLFF.

The chain has TRBV7-9 and TRBJ1-1; D not resolved. CDR1 SEHNR and CDR2 FQNEAQ come from the germline V gene (reference sequence). The ends were cut back, 1 base at V and 0 bases at J, with 6 bases in the middle. The CDR3 has 14 amino acids. The CDR3 sequence is CASSLVRVNTEAFF. The CDR3, as DNA: TGTGCCAGCAGCTTAGTACGGGTGAACACTGAAGCTTTCTTT.

The chain employs TRBV10-1 and TRBJ1-2; 7 positions match TRBD1. CDR1 is WNHNN, CDR2 SYGVQD, per germline (reference sequence). This CDR3 has 14 residues. Trimming cost V 0 bases and J 2 bases; bases outside gene matches: 0. DNA for the CDR3: TGCGCCAGCAGTGAGTCGGGACAGAACTATGGCTACACCTTC. Its translation is CASSESGQNYGYTF.

This chain links TRBV2 with TRBJ2-2; D may be TRBD1 (5 bases). Germline loops: CDR1 SNHLY, CDR2 FYNNEI. The CDR3 has 14 amino acids. V lost 8 bases to trimming and J lost 5 bases, with 15 bases between them. CDR3 in amino acids: CASAYLGRTGELFF. The CDR3 DNA is TGTGCCAGCGCCTATCTGGGGCGGACCGGGGAGCTGTTTTTT.

The chain uses TRBV4-2 and TRBJ2-5; a possible D gene is TRBD2 (5 bases). This CDR3 region has 17 residues. From germline, CDR1 is LGHNA and CDR2 YNFKEQ. V dropped 2 bases and J dropped 1 base, with 17 bases sitting between them. The CDR3 region has the DNA TGTGCCAGCAGCCAAAATCCCACCCTAGCCCTCCAAGAGACCCAGTACTTC. Amino acid sequence: CASSQNPTLALQETQYF.

This clone has only a few counts. CDR3 nucleotides: TGTGCCAGCAGTGGCGGGGGGGCCAATGGAGATACGCAGTATTTT. It is translated as CASSGGGANGDTQYF. The chain employs TRBV2 and TRBJ2-3, with TRBD2 matching over 9 bases. The CDR3 sequence is 15 residues long. Trimming cost V 4 bases and J 5 bases; bases outside gene matches: 7. CDR1 and CDR2 (germline): SNHLY, FYNNEI. Filled out from reference TRBV2 and TRBJ2-3, the complete variable domain reads EPEVTQTPSHQVTQMGQEVILRCVPISNHLYFYWYRQILGQKVEFLVSFYNNEISEKSEIFDDQFSVERPDGSNFTLKIRSTKLEDSAMYFCASSGGGANGDTQYFGPGTRLTVL.

The rearrangement uses TRBV11-3 and TRBJ2-3, with D unresolved. V lost 1 base to trimming and J lost 6 bases, with 8 bases between them. In germline, CDR1 is SGHNT, CDR2 YENEEA. CDR3 length: 13 residues. The DNA for the CDR3 is TGTGCCAGCAGCTTAGGTCGTCCGGATACGCAGTATTTT. Encoded protein: CASSLGRPDTQYF.

J is TRBJ2-1 and V is TRBV4-1; D is unclear. CDR1 MGHRA and CDR2 YSYEKL come from the germline V gene. The length of the CDR3 is 16 residues. V was shortened by 2 bases and J by 7 bases, with 18 bases between the two germline ends. The DNA of the CDR3 is TGCGCCAGCAGCCAAAGTGGCGGTATCGGGTCAAATGAGCAGTTCTTC. This codes for CASSQSGGIGSNEQFF.

The chain carries TRBV6-1 and TRBJ2-5; no reliable D call. CDR1 and CDR2 (germline): MNHNS, SASEGT. Trimming cost V 9 bases and J 5 bases, with 10 bases left between them. There are 11 residues in the CDR3. The chain's CDR3 is CASSGGETQYF. The CDR3 coding sequence is TGTGCCAGTTCGGGTGGCGAGACCCAGTACTTC.

The V call is TRBV6-5, the J call TRBJ2-7; D gene unclear. V was clipped by 4 bases and J by 2 bases, with 12 bases between them. From germline, CDR1 is MNHEY and CDR2 SVGAGI. The CDR3 is made up of 14 amino acids. CDR3 region: CASSSQIRAYEQYF. CDR3 nucleotides: TGTGCCAGCAGTTCACAAATCCGGGCCTACGAGCAGTACTTC.

The rearrangement uses TRBV11-3 and TRBJ1-2, with a possible D match to TRBD1 (5 bases). Per germline, CDR1 SGHNT and CDR2 YENEEA. Trimming shortened V by 1 base and J by 4 bases, and 13 bases separated the two germline ends. This CDR3 region has 15 residues. CDR3 amino acids: CASSLVEKGIYGYTF. The CDR3 DNA reads as TGTGCCAGCAGCTTAGTAGAAAAGGGGATCTATGGCTACACCTTC.

The chain links TRBV6-4 to TRBJ2-2, with 7 bases fitting TRBD2. Looked up from germline, CDR1 is MRHNA and CDR2 is SNTAGT. CDR3 length: 16 residues. V lost 6 bases and J lost 1; bases outside the gene matches: 8. Here the CDR3 DNA reads TGTGCCAGCAGCTACGCCGGGACTATGAACACCGGGGAGCTGTTTTTT. The encoded protein is CASSYAGTMNTGELFF.

The J gene is TRBJ1-1, the V gene TRBV11-2; no reliable D call. The CDR3 covers 14 residues. Trimming took off 1 base at V and 7 bases at J, with 13 bases between the two ends. CDR1 is SGHAT, CDR2 FQNNGV, per germline. CDR3 coding DNA: TGTGCCAGCAGCTTAGTTAGGAGGGTAGGTGAAGCTTTCTTT. This sequence encodes CASSLVRRVGEAFF. The full variable domain, with the rest looked up from reference TRBV11-2 and TRBJ1-1, is EAGVAQSPRYKIIEKRQSVAFWCNPISGHATLYWYQQILGQGPKLLIQFQNNGVVDDSQLPKDRFSAERLKGVDSTLKIQPAKLEDSAVYLCASSLVRRVGEAFFGQGTRLTVV.

The chain has TRBV19 and TRBJ2-1; TRBD2 aligns across 12 bases. From germline, CDR1 is LNHDA and CDR2 SQIVND (reference sequence). J was trimmed by 3 bases and V by 8 bases; bases with no gene match: 11. CDR3 size: 17 residues. DNA for the CDR3: TGTGCCAGTGTAGGCCTAGCGGGAGGGAGGGACTACAATGAGCAGTTCTTC. Translating gives CASVGLAGGRDYNEQFF. Full variable domain (missing parts from reference TRBV19 and TRBJ2-1): DGGITQSPKYLFRKEGQNVTLSCEQNLNHDAMYWYRQDPGQGLRLIYYSQIVNDFQKGDIAEGYSVSREKKESFPLTVTSAQKNPTAFYLCASVGLAGGRDYNEQFFGPGTRLTVL.

The V gene is TRBV27, the J gene TRBJ2-1; 7 bases are a match to TRBD2. This CDR3 spans 12 amino acids. Germline V gene lookup returns CDR1 MNHEY and CDR2 SMNVEV (reference sequence). V was clipped by 5 bases and J by 8 bases; unmatched bases: 3. As DNA, the CDR3 is TGTGCCAGCAGTCCCGGACTAGATGAGCAGTTCTTC. As protein: CASSPGLDEQFF.

The chain has TRBV10-2 and TRBJ1-1, with D possibly TRBD1 on 6 matching bases. V lost 6 bases and J lost 1, with 12 bases in between. Germline values: CDR1 WSHSY, CDR2 SAAADI. CDR3 length: 14 residues. The CDR3 DNA follows: TGCGCCAGCAGACCGACAGGCACGAACACTGAAGCTTTCTTT. Amino acid sequence: CASRPTGTNTEAFF.

In nucleotides, the CDR3 is TGTGCCAGCAGTCCGGACAGGGTCCGGGACATTCAGTACTTC. The encoded protein is CASSPDRVRDIQYF. J is TRBJ2-4 and V is TRBV27; 8 nucleotides agree with TRBD1. The CDR3 is 14 residues long. Germline lookup yields CDR1 MNHEY and CDR2 SMNVEV (reference sequence). V lost 5 bases and J lost 8; bases outside the gene matches: 8.

Concerning this clone: The junction differs from germline at one of its ends, possibly a read error. V is TRBV28 and J is TRBJ2-7; 7 nucleotides match TRBD2. This CDR3 is 14 amino acids long. Germline V CDR1 and CDR2: MDHEN, SYDVKM. CDR3 protein: CASIGVGGYYEQYF. The CDR3 DNA reads TGTGCGAGCATAGGAGTCGGGGGGTACTACGAGCAGTACTTC.

The V gene is TRBV10-3, the J gene TRBJ1-5; D call uncertain. Between the trimmed V and J ends, which lost 4 bases and 0 bases, there was a span of 7 bases. CDR3 size: 14 residues. Germline CDR1 is ENHRY and CDR2 is SYGVKD. Here the CDR3 reads CAISAGISNQPQHF. The CDR3 bases are TGTGCCATCAGTGCCGGGATTAGCAATCAGCCCCAGCATTTT.

The chain links TRBV19 to TRBJ2-7; D may be TRBD1 (5 bases). The CDR3 spans 15 residues. Trimming cost V 2 bases and J 2 bases, with 13 bases left between them. The germline V gene encodes CDR1 LNHDA and CDR2 SQIVND (reference sequence). The CDR3 reads CASSILPTATYEQYF. CDR3 coding DNA: TGTGCCAGTAGTATACTTCCGACAGCCACCTACGAGCAGTACTTC.

This chain links TRBV28 with TRBJ1-5; possible D gene TRBD1, 6 bases. CDR3 size: 16 residues. V lost 5 bases and J 1 base, leaving 15 bases between the germline ends. Germline CDR1 is MDHEN and CDR2 is SYDVKM. The CDR3 protein is CASSTLRGASNQPQHF. CDR3 coding DNA: TGTGCCAGCAGTACCCTTCGGGGGGCGAGCAATCAGCCCCAGCATTTT.

The chain joins TRBV7-9 to TRBJ2-1; TRBD2 matches at 10 bases. Unmatched junction bases numbered 13, after V lost 4 bases and J lost 1 base. CDR1 SEHNR and CDR2 FQNEAQ come from the germline V gene (reference sequence). This CDR3 is 19 amino acids long. The CDR3 reads CASSSQRGGLFGSYNEQFF. CDR3 bases: TGTGCCAGCAGCTCCCAGCGGGGGGGCCTGTTTGGGTCCTACAATGAGCAGTTCTTC. The complete variable domain, with remaining parts taken from reference TRBV7-9 and TRBJ2-1, reads DTGVSQNPRHKITKRGQNVTFRCDPISEHNRLYWYRQTLGQGPEFLTYFQNEAQLEKSRLLSDRFSAERPKGSFSTLEIQRTEQGDSAMYLCASSSQRGGLFGSYNEQFFGPGTRLTVL.

The genes are TRBV28 and TRBJ2-1; D call uncertain. CDR1 is MDHEN and CDR2 is SYDVKM in the germline V gene. V lost 4 bases, J lost 4 bases, and 14 bases lay in between. This CDR3 has 15 amino acids. As DNA, the CDR3 is TGTGCCAGCAGTTCCTTTTACGGGTCATACAATGAGCAGTTCTTC. This gives the protein CASSSFYGSYNEQFF.

This chain connects TRBV19 to TRBJ2-5; possible D gene TRBD2, 6 bases. CDR1 is LNHDA and CDR2 is SQIVND in the germline V gene (reference sequence). Trimming cost V 3 bases and J 3 bases, with 14 bases left between them. The CDR3 consists of 15 residues. This chain's CDR3 is CASSMFPGSEETQYF. The CDR3 DNA sequence: TGTGCCAGTAGTATGTTCCCCGGGAGTGAAGAGACCCAGTACTTC.

A single count supports this clone. CDR3 in DNA: TGCAGCGTTAGGACAGGGGGTCCCGAGACCCAGTACTTC. Protein: CSVRTGGPETQYF. This chain links TRBV29-1 with TRBJ2-5, with 10 bases identical to TRBD1. The CDR3 has 13 amino acids. Trimming removed 5 bases from V and 5 bases from J; junction bases left unmatched: 5. Germline values: CDR1 SQVTM, CDR2 ANQGSEA.